The 23 T cell receptor beta chains below all came from one sample that was sequenced in a study of blood T cell repertoires in COVID-19. Measured with immunoSEQ multiplex PCR; TCRdb has only the in-frame clones, and not every one. This sample has 170,000 or so clones, with about 86% found just once. The sequenced material came from peripheral blood. Source of these receptors: a man aged 50 to 60 with active or convalescent COVID-19.

The rearrangement joins TRBV9 to TRBJ1-5; weak D call: TRBD1 (5 bases). Per the germline V gene, CDR1 is SGDLS and CDR2 is YYNGEE. This CDR3 is 11 amino acids long. Trimming cost V 7 bases and J 7 bases, with 9 bases left between them. Here the CDR3 DNA reads TGTGCCAGCGGGGGGGACCAGCCCCAGCATTTT. It codes for CASGGDQPQHF.

The genes are TRBV3-1 (or the pseudogene TRBV3-2) and TRBJ2-1; the D is unclear. From germline, CDR1 is LGHDT and CDR2 YNNKEL (reference sequence). This CDR3 contains 15 residues. The V gene lost 8 bases and the J gene lost 5 bases, with 19 bases spanning the gap. The DNA of the CDR3 is TGTGCCAGCTCGGTATCCTTCCTCCTCCACAATGAGCAGTTCTTC. Translating gives CASSVSFLLHNEQFF.

V is TRBV5-1 and J is TRBJ2-3, with D possibly matching TRBD1 (5 bases). The germline V and J ends were trimmed by 1 base and 0 bases, with 6 bases remaining between them. The germline V gene encodes CDR1 SGHRS and CDR2 YFSETQ. CDR3 length: 14 amino acids. CDR3 nucleotides: TGCGCCAGCAGCTTGACAGGAAGCACAGATACGCAGTATTTT. Its translation: CASSLTGSTDTQYF.

This clone turned up a few times. The chain has TRBV5-1 and TRBJ1-2; D gene uncertain. The V end lost 4 bases, the J end lost 0 bases, and 7 bases lay between the germline ends. CDR3 length equals 13 residues. CDR1 is SGHRS, CDR2 YFSETQ, per germline. The CDR3 DNA is TGCGCCAGCAGCAGGGAGGCTAACTATGGCTACACCTTC. Encoded protein: CASSREANYGYTF.

V gene TRBV27 combines with J gene TRBJ2-3, with 13 bases that match TRBD2. V lost 4 bases and J lost 7; bases outside the gene matches: 8. The CDR3 extends over 16 amino acids. CDR1 and CDR2 (germline): MNHEY, SMNVEV (reference sequence). The CDR3 bases are TGTGCCAGCAGTTCGACCGGACTAGCGGGAGCAAATACGCAGTATTTT. Its translation: CASSSTGLAGANTQYF.

The V call is TRBV7-2, the J call TRBJ2-1; D is unresolved. The V and J ends lost 1 base and 0 bases respectively, with 7 bases between them. The CDR3 has 15 amino acids. Germline V gene sequence: CDR1 SGHTA, CDR2 FQGNSA. This chain's CDR3 is CASSLDRSSYNEQFF. The DNA of the CDR3 is TGTGCCAGCAGCTTAGATCGGAGCTCCTACAATGAGCAGTTCTTC. Drawing the rest from reference TRBV7-2 and TRBJ2-1, the complete variable domain is GAGVSQSPSNKVTEKGKDVELRCDPISGHTALYWYRQSLGQGLEFLIYFQGNSAPDKSGLPSDRFSAERTGGSVSTLTIQRTQQEDSAVYLCASSLDRSSYNEQFFGPGTRLTVL.

The V call is TRBV6-1, the J call TRBJ1-5; 8 bases match TRBD1. This CDR3 region has 15 residues. The germline gives CDR1 MNHNS, CDR2 SASEGT. The V and J ends lost 2 bases and 4 bases, in that order; junction bases with no gene match: 4. The CDR3 DNA sequence: TGTGCCAGCAGTGAAATCTGGACAGGGAATCAGCCCCAGCATTTT. Protein sequence: CASSEIWTGNQPQHF.

The rearrangement links TRBV4-1 to TRBJ1-5; D is uncertain. V was clipped by 0 bases and J by 3 bases, with 9 bases between them. Germline V gene data show CDR1 as MGHRA and CDR2 as YSYEKL. This CDR3 has 15 amino acids. CDR3 protein: CASSQDAAANQPQHF. The CDR3 bases are TGCGCCAGCAGCCAAGATGCGGCAGCCAATCAGCCCCAGCATTTT.

The chain uses TRBV7-8 and TRBJ1-5, with 10 nucleotides matching TRBD1. Germline CDR1 and CDR2: SGHVS and FQNEAQ. CDR3 length: 15 residues. J was trimmed by 4 bases and V by 5 bases; bases with no gene match: 5. The chain's CDR3 is CASSIGTGENQPQHF. In DNA, the CDR3 is TGTGCCAGCAGCATAGGGACAGGGGAAAATCAGCCCCAGCATTTT. Filled out from reference TRBV7-8 and TRBJ1-5, the complete variable domain reads GAGVSQSPRYKVAKRGQDVALRCDPISGHVSLFWYQQALGQGPEFLTYFQNEAQLDKSGLPSDRFFAERPEGSVSTLKIQRTQQEDSAVYLCASSIGTGENQPQHFGDGTRLSIL.

The rearrangement links TRBV7-2 to TRBJ1-4, with 12 bases matching TRBD1. Looked up from germline, CDR1 is SGHTA and CDR2 is FQGNSA. The CDR3 runs to 18 residues. V shed 1 base, J shed 2 bases, and the junction held 5 bases outside the gene matches. CDR3 coding DNA: TGTGCCAGCAGCTTAGGCCGGGACAGGGGGCTTACTAATGAAAAACTGTTTTTT. It specifies CASSLGRDRGLTNEKLFF.

The chain recombines TRBV4-3 with TRBJ2-1, with TRBD2 matching over 8 bases. The germline CDR1 and CDR2 sequences are LGHNA and YSLEER. The CDR3 is 14 amino acids. V dropped 3 bases and J dropped 10; count of bases not matched to a gene: 8. The CDR3 bases are TGCGCCAGCAGCCAGGCTATAGCGGGACGAGAGCAGTTCTTC. Protein: CASSQAIAGREQFF.

The chain joins TRBV9 to TRBJ1-1; perhaps TRBD1 as D (5 bases). CDR1 and CDR2 from the germline V gene are SGDLS and YYNGEE. The CDR3 has 14 residues. With 4 bases removed from V and 5 bases from J, the gap between germline ends came to 15 bases. The CDR3 DNA is TGTGCCAGCAGCCCCCTGACAGCCGAAACTGAAGCTTTCTTT. Amino acid sequence: CASSPLTAETEAFF. The full variable domain, completed using reference TRBV9 and TRBJ1-1, is DSGVTQTPKHLITATGQRVTLRCSPRSGDLSVYWYQQSLDQGLQFLIQYYNGEERAKGNILERFSAQQFPDLHSELNLSSLELGDSALYFCASSPLTAETEAFFGQGTRLTVV.

This clone came up a few times. The gene calls are TRBV4-1 and TRBJ2-7, with 7 bases that match TRBD2. CDR3 length: 15 residues. Germline V gene lookup returns CDR1 MGHRA and CDR2 YSYEKL. V gave up 0 bases and J gave up 2 bases; unmatched junction bases: 4. CDR3 region: CASSQEGTTTYEQYF. In DNA, the CDR3 is TGCGCCAGCAGCCAAGAAGGGACTACCACCTACGAGCAGTACTTC.

The V gene is TRBV28, the J gene TRBJ1-6; 7 nucleotides agree with TRBD1. Germline V CDR1 and CDR2: MDHEN, SYDVKM. The CDR3 is made up of 12 amino acids. V dropped 8 bases and J dropped 9; count of bases not matched to a gene: 4. The CDR3 DNA follows: TGTGCCAGCGACAGGGCTGGTTCACCCCTCCACTTT. Encoded protein: CASDRAGSPLHF.

V gene TRBV7-3 combines with J gene TRBJ2-3; D is perhaps TRBD2 (6 bases). Deletions cut 2 bases from V and 0 bases from J, with 15 bases between. The CDR3 is 17 residues long. Germline V CDR1 and CDR2: SGHTA, FQGTGA. For the CDR3, the DNA is TGTGCCAGCAGCTTATCGGACGGGGACTCTAGCACAGATACGCAGTATTTT. Protein sequence: CASSLSDGDSSTDTQYF. The full variable domain, in which reference TRBV7-3 and TRBJ2-3 provide the parts outside the CDR3, is GAGVSQTPSNKVTEKGKYVELRCDPISGHTALYWYRQSLGQGPEFLIYFQGTGAADDSGLPNDRFFAVRPEGSVSTLKIQRTERGDSAVYLCASSLSDGDSSTDTQYFGPGTRLTVL.

The chain uses TRBV5-1 and TRBJ1-2, with TRBD1 matching 7 bases. V shed 2 bases and J 2 bases; nucleotides not matched to a gene: 6. Germline-derived CDR1 and CDR2 are SGHRS and YFSETQ. The CDR3 sequence is 15 residues long. The chain's CDR3 is CASSFRTGLNYGYTF. In DNA, the CDR3 is TGCGCCAGCAGCTTTCGGACAGGCCTCAACTATGGCTACACCTTC.

The chain carries TRBV9 and TRBJ2-5; no clear D gene. The CDR3 is 15 amino acids. V was pared by 0 bases and J by 2 bases, with 11 bases between. CDR1 SGDLS and CDR2 YYNGEE come from the germline V gene. This CDR3 reads CASSVGALRQETQYF. The CDR3 DNA reads TGTGCCAGCAGCGTAGGCGCCCTCAGGCAAGAGACCCAGTACTTC.

This clone was detected only a few times. This chain links TRBV7-9 with TRBJ1-1; D unclear. V was clipped by 1 base and J by 4 bases, with 13 bases between them. The CDR3 extends over 15 amino acids. Germline V gene data show CDR1 as SEHNR and CDR2 as FQNEAQ (reference sequence). The CDR3 bases are TGTGCCAGCAGCTTAGACTTGTCGGTAAGCACTGAAGCTTTCTTT. Its translation is CASSLDLSVSTEAFF.

V gene TRBV7-3 combines with J gene TRBJ2-7, with TRBD2 matching 11 bases. Germline-derived CDR1 and CDR2 are SGHTA and FQGTGA. The V gene end was trimmed by 5 bases and the J gene end by 2 bases; junction bases not matched to a gene: 2. The CDR3 is 14 amino acids. The chain's CDR3 is CASSDSGRAYEQYF. The CDR3, as DNA: TGTGCCAGCAGCGATAGCGGGAGGGCCTACGAGCAGTACTTC.

This clone was found a few times. The chain uses TRBV6-4 and TRBJ2-3; D is possibly TRBD2 (6 bases). This CDR3 is 14 amino acids long. Germline V CDR1 and CDR2: MRHNA, SNTAGT. The V end lost 3 bases, the J end lost 0 bases, and 7 bases lay between the germline ends. The CDR3 is CASSEGTSTDTQYF. The CDR3 DNA follows: TGTGCCAGCAGTGAGGGGACTAGCACAGATACGCAGTATTTT.

V and J are TRBV19 and TRBJ1-1; no reliable D call. In germline, CDR1 is LNHDA, CDR2 SQIVND (reference sequence). The CDR3 length is 14 residues. Trimming pared 7 bases from V and 0 bases from J, leaving 12 bases between. The CDR3 nucleotides read TGTGCCAGTAAGAAAGGCGGGATGAACACTGAAGCTTTCTTT. Protein: CASKKGGMNTEAFF.

The V gene is TRBV15, the J gene TRBJ2-1, with 8 bases fitting TRBD1. Trimming took 5 bases from V and 7 from J; bases not matched to a gene: 13. The CDR3 contains 16 residues. In germline, CDR1 is LNHNV, CDR2 YYDKDF (reference sequence). The CDR3 loop reads CATSSQRTGLYNEQFF. The DNA of the CDR3 is TGTGCCACCAGCTCACAAAGGACAGGGCTATATAATGAGCAGTTCTTC.

V gene TRBV28 combines with J gene TRBJ1-2; TRBD1 agrees at 10 bases. Germline values: CDR1 MDHEN, CDR2 SYDVKM. This CDR3 is built from 15 residues. V was pared by 5 bases and J by 4 bases, with 7 bases of the junction left unmatched. The CDR3 loop reads CASSMGTGAIYGYTF. CDR3 coding DNA: TGTGCCAGCAGTATGGGGACAGGGGCGATCTATGGCTACACCTTC.